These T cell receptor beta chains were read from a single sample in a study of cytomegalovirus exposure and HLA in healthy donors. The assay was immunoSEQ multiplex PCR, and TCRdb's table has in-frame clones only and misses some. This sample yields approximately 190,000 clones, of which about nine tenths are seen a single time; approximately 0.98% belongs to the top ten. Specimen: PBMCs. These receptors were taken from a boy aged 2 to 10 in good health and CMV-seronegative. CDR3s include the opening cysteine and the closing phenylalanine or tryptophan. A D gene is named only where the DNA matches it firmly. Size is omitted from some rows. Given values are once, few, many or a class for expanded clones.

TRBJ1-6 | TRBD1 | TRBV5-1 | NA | CASSSDRGVVHF | TGCGCCAGCAGCTCTGACAGGGGGGTAGTCCACTTT
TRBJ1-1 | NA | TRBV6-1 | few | CASSATGSGTEAFF | TGTGCCAGCAGTGCTACAGGGTCGGGGACTGAAGCTTTCTTT
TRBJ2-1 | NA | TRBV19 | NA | CASSIDPRNEQFF | TGTGCCAGTAGTATAGATCCTCGCAATGAGCAGTTCTTC
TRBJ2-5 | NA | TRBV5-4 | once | CATWPIDGEETQYF | TGTGCCACGTGGCCTATAGACGGGGAAGAGACCCAGTACTTC
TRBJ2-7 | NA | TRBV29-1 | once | CSVEAGPYEQYF | TGCAGCGTTGAGGCAGGCCCCTACGAGCAGTACTTC
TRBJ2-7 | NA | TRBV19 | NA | CASSIDAGNSYEQYF | TGTGCCAGTAGTATAGATGCGGGGAACTCCTACGAGCAGTACTTC
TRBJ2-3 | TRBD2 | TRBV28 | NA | CASSPLAGGPPDTQYF | TGTGCCAGCAGTCCGCTAGCGGGGGGGCCTCCAGATACGCAGTATTTT
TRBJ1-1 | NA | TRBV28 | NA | CASSKQGAGTEAFF | TGTGCCAGCAGTAAGCAGGGTGCAGGGACTGAAGCTTTCTTT
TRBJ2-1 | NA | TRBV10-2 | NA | CASSVGAYEQFF | TGCGCCAGCAGTGTAGGAGCTTATGAGCAGTTCTTC
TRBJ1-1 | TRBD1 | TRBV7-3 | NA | CASSLGHGTGGGGTEAFF | TGTGCCAGCAGCTTAGGACACGGGACAGGGGGCGGAGGCACTGAAGCTTTCTTT
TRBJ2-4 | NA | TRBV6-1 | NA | CASSGQGSKNIQYF | TGTGCCAGCAGTGGGCAGGGTTCCAAAAACATTCAGTACTTC
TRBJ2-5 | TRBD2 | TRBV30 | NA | CAWMRGLAGVETQYF | TGTGCCTGGATGCGAGGACTAGCGGGGGTGGAGACCCAGTACTTC
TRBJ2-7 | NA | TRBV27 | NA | CASRDRAGVSHEQYF | TGTGCCAGCAGGGATCGGGCAGGGGTATCCCACGAGCAGTACTTC
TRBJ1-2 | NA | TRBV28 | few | CASSLILGGNYGYTF | TGTGCCAGCAGTTTAATTCTGGGGGGAAACTATGGCTACACCTTC
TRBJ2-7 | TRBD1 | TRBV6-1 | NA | CASSETVGEQGFYEQYF | TGTGCCAGCAGTGAAACTGTAGGAGAACAGGGGTTTTACGAGCAGTACTTC
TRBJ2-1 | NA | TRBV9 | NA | CASSSTGSYNEQFF | TGTGCCAGCAGTTCAACGGGCTCCTACAATGAGCAGTTCTTC
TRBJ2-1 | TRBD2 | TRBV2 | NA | CASSPGTSRYNEQFF | TGTGCCAGCAGCCCCGGGACTAGCCGTTACAATGAGCAGTTCTTC
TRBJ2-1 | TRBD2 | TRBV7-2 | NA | CASSRTSGSSYNEQFF | TGTGCCAGCAGCCGCACTAGCGGAAGCTCCTACAATGAGCAGTTCTTC
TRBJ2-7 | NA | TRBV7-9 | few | CASSATGLAYEQYF | TGTGCCAGCAGCGCGACAGGACTTGCGTACGAGCAGTACTTC
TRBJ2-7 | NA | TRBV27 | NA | CAIRGGPTPYEQYF | TGTGCCATACGAGGCGGCCCCACTCCCTACGAGCAGTACTTC
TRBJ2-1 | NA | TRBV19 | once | CASTGRNEQFF | TGTGCCAGTACGGGTAGAAATGAGCAGTTCTTC
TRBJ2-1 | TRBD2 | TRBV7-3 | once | CASSPTGGRGGSNEQFF | TGTGCCAGCAGCCCTACAGGTGGGCGGGGGGGTTCTAATGAGCAGTTCTTC
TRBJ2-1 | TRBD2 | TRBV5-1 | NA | CASSLGREAGYNEQFF | TGCGCCAGCAGCTTGGGGCGGGAGGCGGGTTACAATGAGCAGTTCTTC
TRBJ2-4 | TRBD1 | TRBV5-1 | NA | CASSLEGAPRNIQYF | TGCGCCAGCAGCTTGGAGGGGGCGCCCCGAAACATTCAGTACTTC
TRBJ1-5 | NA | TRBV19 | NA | CASSQDLAGNQPQHF | TGTGCCAGTAGTCAGGACTTGGCCGGCAATCAGCCCCAGCATTTT
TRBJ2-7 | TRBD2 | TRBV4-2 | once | CASSHLGGYEQYF | TGTGCCAGCAGCCACCTGGGGGGGTACGAGCAGTACTTC
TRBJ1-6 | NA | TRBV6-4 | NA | CASSEGERSPLHF | TGTGCCAGCAGTGAGGGCGAACGGTCACCCCTCCACTTT
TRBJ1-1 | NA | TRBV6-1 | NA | CASSLGHRAFF | TGTGCCAGCTCCTTGGGACATAGAGCTTTCTTT
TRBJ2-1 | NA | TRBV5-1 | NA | CASSLAKDGDNEQFF | TGCGCCAGCAGCTTGGCCAAAGACGGGGACAATGAGCAGTTCTTC
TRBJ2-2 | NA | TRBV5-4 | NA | CASRRYENTGELFF | TGTGCCAGCAGGCGTTACGAGAACACCGGGGAGCTGTTTTTT
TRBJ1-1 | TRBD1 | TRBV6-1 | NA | CAIPGQGVREAFF | TGTGCCATTCCGGGACAGGGCGTTCGTGAAGCTTTCTTT
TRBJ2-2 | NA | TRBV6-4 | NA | CASSPSPRNTGELFF | TGTGCCAGCAGTCCGTCCCCTAGAAACACCGGGGAGCTGTTTTTT
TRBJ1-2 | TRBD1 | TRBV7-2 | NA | CASSPGQPYGYTF | TGTGCCAGCAGCCCGGGACAGCCCTATGGCTACACCTTC
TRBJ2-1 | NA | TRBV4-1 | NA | CASSLSSGLNNEQFF | TGCGCCAGCAGCCTAAGCAGCGGGCTGAACAATGAGCAGTTCTTC
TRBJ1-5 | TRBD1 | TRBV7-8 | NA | CASSSQTGTGDYHSNQPQHF | TGTGCCAGCAGCTCTCAAACCGGGACAGGGGATTATCATAGCAATCAGCCCCAGCATTTT
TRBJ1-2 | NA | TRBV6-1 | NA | CASRARVSGYTF | TGTGCCAGCAGAGCCAGGGTTAGTGGCTACACCTTC
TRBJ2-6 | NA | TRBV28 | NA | CASSLGPQNVLTF | TGTGCCAGCAGCCTGGGGCCCCAGAACGTCCTGACTTTC
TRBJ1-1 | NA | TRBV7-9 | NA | CASSLGTGVGFMNTEAFF | TGTGCCAGCAGCTTAGGAACAGGCGTGGGCTTCATGAACACTGAAGCTTTCTTT
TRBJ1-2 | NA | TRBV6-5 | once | CASSYPGSGYTF | TGTGCCAGCAGTTACCCAGGGTCTGGCTACACCTTC
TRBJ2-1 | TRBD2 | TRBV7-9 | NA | CASRYSGTSSADEQFF | TGTGCCAGCAGGTACTCCGGGACTAGCTCAGCCGATGAGCAGTTCTTC
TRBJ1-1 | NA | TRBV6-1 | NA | CASTPQGPNTEAFF | TGTGCCAGCACCCCCCAGGGCCCGAACACTGAAGCTTTCTTT
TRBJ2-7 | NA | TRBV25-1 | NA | CASSEFAQASEQYF | TGTGCCAGCAGTGAATTTGCGCAGGCCTCCGAGCAGTACTTC
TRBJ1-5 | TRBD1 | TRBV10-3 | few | CAIRTGHNQPQHF | TGTGCCATCCGGACAGGGCACAATCAGCCCCAGCATTTT
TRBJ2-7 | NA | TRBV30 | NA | CAWSQTGSEQYF | TGTGCCTGGAGTCAGACGGGGTCCGAGCAGTACTTC
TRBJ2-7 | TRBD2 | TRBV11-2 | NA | CASSFGGEYEQYF | TGTGCCAGCAGCTTCGGGGGGGAATACGAGCAGTACTTC
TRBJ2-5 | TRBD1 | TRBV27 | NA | CASSVQGQETQYF | TGTGCCAGCAGCGTACAGGGGCAAGAGACCCAGTACTTC
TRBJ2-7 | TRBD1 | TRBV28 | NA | CASREGQGVRYEQYF | TGTGCCAGCAGAGAGGGACAGGGGGTAAGGTACGAGCAGTACTTC
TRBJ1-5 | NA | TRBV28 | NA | CASSLPGPQPQHF | TGTGCCAGCAGTTTACCTGGGCCCCAGCCCCAGCATTTT
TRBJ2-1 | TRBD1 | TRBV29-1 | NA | CSALWTGINNEQFF | TGCAGCGCTCTATGGACAGGGATCAACAATGAGCAGTTCTTC
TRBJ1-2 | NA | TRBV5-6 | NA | CASSNRPARYRYGYTF | TGTGCCAGCAGCAACCGCCCTGCCAGGTATCGCTATGGCTACACCTTC
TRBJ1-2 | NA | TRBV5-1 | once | CASSLKGLSGYTF | TGCGCCAGCAGCTTGAAGGGGCTTTCTGGCTACACCTTC
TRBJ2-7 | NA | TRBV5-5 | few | CASSLPGRPQYF | TGTGCCAGCAGCCTCCCGGGTAGACCGCAGTACTTC
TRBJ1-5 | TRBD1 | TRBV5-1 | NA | CASSLHPGTGVQPQHF | TGCGCCAGCAGCCTCCACCCCGGGACAGGGGTTCAGCCCCAGCATTTT
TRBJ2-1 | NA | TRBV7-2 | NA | CASSLFGGMSSYNEQFF | TGTGCCAGCAGCTTATTCGGCGGGATGAGCTCCTACAATGAGCAGTTCTTC
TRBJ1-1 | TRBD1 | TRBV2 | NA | CASRGQPAMNTEAFF | TGTGCCAGCCGGGGACAGCCAGCAATGAACACTGAAGCTTTCTTT
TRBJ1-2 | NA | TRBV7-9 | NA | CASSLSYGYTF | TGTGCCAGCAGCTTATCATATGGCTACACCTTC
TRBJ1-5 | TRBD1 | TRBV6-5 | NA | CASSSDRVRVQPQHF | TGTGCCAGCAGTTCCGACAGGGTCCGAGTACAGCCCCAGCATTTT
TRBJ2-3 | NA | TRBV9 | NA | CASSVIPLSESTDTQYF | TGTGCCAGCAGCGTGATTCCCCTGAGCGAAAGCACAGATACGCAGTATTTT